Each of the 9 T cell receptor beta chains below was sequenced from the same sample in a study of Graves' ophthalmopathy and Graves' hyperthyroidism. RNA transcripts yielded amplified TCR beta CDR3 regions. HTBI primers were employed in first-round RT-PCR, then a second-round multiplex PCR followed. One entry per CDR3 protein, called by TCRdb with MiXCR from the multiplex PCR reads. The sample contains approximately 540,000 distinct CDR3 sequences, just under 40% of which appear only once. Sequencing input: peripheral blood or thyroid tissue (not recorded which). These receptor sequences come from an adult man with Graves' hyperthyroidism.

The rearrangement joins TRBV7-2 to TRBJ1-2; D is ambiguous. The germline V gene has CDR1 SGHTA and CDR2 FQGNSA. This CDR3 has 15 residues. V lost 1 base, J lost 6 bases, and 15 bases lay in between. The CDR3 coding sequence is TGTGCCAGCAGCTTAGTTGGCCTAAGTCCCCATGGCTACACCTTC. The encoded protein is CASSLVGLSPHGYTF.

There are a few counts of this clonotype. This sequence joins TRBV5-6 and TRBJ1-5; 7 nucleotides agree with TRBD1. V shed 2 bases, J shed 5 bases, and the junction held 7 bases outside the gene matches. Per germline, CDR1 SGHDT and CDR2 YYEEEE. The CDR3 covers 15 residues. CDR3 region: CASSFGTELYQPQHF. CDR3 nucleotides: TGTGCCAGCAGCTTCGGGACAGAGTTATATCAGCCCCAGCATTTT.

The genes are TRBV9 and TRBJ2-6; D is uncertain. Germline values: CDR1 SGDLS, CDR2 YYNGEE. CDR3 length: 14 residues. Trimming cost V 0 bases and J 7 bases, with 8 bases left between them. The CDR3 loop reads CASSVEALANVLTF. CDR3 nucleotide sequence: TGTGCCAGCAGCGTAGAAGCGTTAGCCAACGTCCTGACTTTC. Full variable domain (missing parts from reference TRBV9 and TRBJ2-6): DSGVTQTPKHLITATGQRVTLRCSPRSGDLSVYWYQQSLDQGLQFLIQYYNGEERAKGNILERFSAQQFPDLHSELNLSSLELGDSALYFCASSVEALANVLTFGAGSRLTVL.

This clonotype was found many times. This chain uses TRBV2 with TRBJ1-1, with 7 bases fitting TRBD1. Germline CDR1 reads SNHLY; CDR2 reads FYNNEI. Trimming at V came to 6 bases and at J to 1 base, leaving 11 bases not matched to a gene. This CDR3 has 16 residues. The CDR3 coding sequence is TGTGCCAGCAGGTTTGACAGGGTGACGGGGAACACTGAAGCTTTCTTT. This sequence encodes CASRFDRVTGNTEAFF.

The genes are TRBV20-1 and TRBJ2-5; 14 nucleotides match TRBD2. TRBJ2-1 explains the end of the DNA better; the J call may be wrong. The germline V gene has CDR1 DFQATT and CDR2 SNEGSKA (reference sequence). The CDR3 extends over 15 amino acids. The CDR3 region is CSARLGLAGVREQFF. CDR3 DNA sequence: TGCAGTGCTAGATTGGGACTAGCGGGAGTCCGCGAGCAGTTCTTC.

Ten or more counts support this clonotype. Here the CDR3 DNA reads TGTGCCAGCAGCTTAGACCAGGGGGCAGGGGAGCAGTACTTC. The encoded protein is CASSLDQGAGEQYF. The V and J genes are TRBV7-8 and TRBJ2-7; 8 nucleotides align to TRBD1. The CDR3 loop spans 14 amino acids. V shed 1 base and J 7 bases; nucleotides not matched to a gene: 6. The germline CDR1 and CDR2 sequences are SGHVS and FQNEAQ.

At least ten counts were recorded for this clonotype. This chain connects TRBV5-6 to TRBJ2-7; D might be TRBD1 (6 bases). This CDR3 has 15 residues. Trimming removed 5 bases at V and 3 bases at J, with 18 bases between. Per the germline V gene, CDR1 is SGHDT and CDR2 is YYEEEE. CDR3 protein: CASRFRTVGNYEQYF. CDR3 coding DNA: TGTGCCAGCAGGTTTCGGACAGTCGGCAACTACGAGCAGTACTTC.

This chain uses TRBV7-9 with TRBJ2-2, with TRBD2 matching over 7 bases. V was pared by 7 bases and J by 2 bases, with 10 bases of the junction left unmatched. The CDR3 has 16 amino acids. Germline V lookup: CDR1 SEHNR, CDR2 FQNEAQ (reference sequence). DNA of the CDR3: TGTGCCAGCAACCCCCCTCTAGCGGTCAACACCGGGGAGCTGTTTTTT. Protein product: CASNPPLAVNTGELFF.

This clonotype was observed many times. This sequence joins TRBV5-1 and TRBJ1-1; D unresolved. Trimming took off 0 bases at V and 0 bases at J, with 6 bases between the two ends. From germline, CDR1 is SGHRS and CDR2 YFSETQ. This CDR3 has 14 residues. CDR3 protein: CASSLVALNTEAFF. In DNA, the CDR3 is TGCGCCAGCAGCTTGGTAGCTCTGAACACTGAAGCTTTCTTT. Supplemented by reference TRBV5-1 and TRBJ1-1, the full variable domain reads KAGVTQTPRYLIKTRGQQVTLSCSPISGHRSVSWYQQTPGQGLQFLFEYFSETQRNKGNFPGRFSGRQFSNSRSEMNVSTLELGDSALYLCASSLVALNTEAFFGQGTRLTVV.